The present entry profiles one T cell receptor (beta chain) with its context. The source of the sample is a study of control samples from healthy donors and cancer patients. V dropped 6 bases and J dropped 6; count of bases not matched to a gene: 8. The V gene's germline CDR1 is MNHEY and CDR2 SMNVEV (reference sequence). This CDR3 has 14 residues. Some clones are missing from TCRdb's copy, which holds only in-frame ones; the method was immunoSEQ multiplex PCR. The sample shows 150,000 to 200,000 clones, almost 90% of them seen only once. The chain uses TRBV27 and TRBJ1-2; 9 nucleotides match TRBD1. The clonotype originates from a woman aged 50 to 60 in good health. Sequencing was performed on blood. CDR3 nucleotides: TGTGCCAGCAGACCCGGGACAGGGTTGAATGGCTACACCTTC. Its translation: CASRPGTGLNGYTF.